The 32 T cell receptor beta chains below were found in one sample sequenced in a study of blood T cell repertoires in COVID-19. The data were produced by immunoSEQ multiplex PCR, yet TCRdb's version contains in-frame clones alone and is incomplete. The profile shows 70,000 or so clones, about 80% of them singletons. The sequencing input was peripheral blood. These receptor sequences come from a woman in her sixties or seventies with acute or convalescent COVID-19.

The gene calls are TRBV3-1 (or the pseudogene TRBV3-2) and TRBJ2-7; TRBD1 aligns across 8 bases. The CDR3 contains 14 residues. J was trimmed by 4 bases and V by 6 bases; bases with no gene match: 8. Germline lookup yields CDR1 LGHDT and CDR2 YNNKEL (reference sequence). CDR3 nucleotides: TGTGCCAGCAGTGGGGTGGGACAGGCTTACGAGCAGTACTTC. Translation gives CASSGVGQAYEQYF.

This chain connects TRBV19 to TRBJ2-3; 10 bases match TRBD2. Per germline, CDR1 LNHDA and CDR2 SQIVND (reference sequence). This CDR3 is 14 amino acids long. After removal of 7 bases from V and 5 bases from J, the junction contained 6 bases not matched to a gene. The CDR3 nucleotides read TGTGCCAGTACCGGTAGCGGGGGGAAAGATACGCAGTATTTT. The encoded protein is CASTGSGGKDTQYF.

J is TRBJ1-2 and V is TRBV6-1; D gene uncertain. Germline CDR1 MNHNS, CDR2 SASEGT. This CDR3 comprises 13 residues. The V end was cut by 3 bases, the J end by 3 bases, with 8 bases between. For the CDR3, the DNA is TGTGCCAGCAGTGACCGACAAGACTATGGCTACACCTTC. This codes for CASSDRQDYGYTF.

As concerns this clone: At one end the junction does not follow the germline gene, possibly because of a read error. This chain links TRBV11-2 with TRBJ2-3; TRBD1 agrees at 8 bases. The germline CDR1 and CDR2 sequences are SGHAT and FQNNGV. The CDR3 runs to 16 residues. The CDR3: CASNLHRDRTTDTQYF. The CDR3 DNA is TGTGCCAGCAACTTACACCGGGACAGGACCACAGATACGCAGTATTTT.

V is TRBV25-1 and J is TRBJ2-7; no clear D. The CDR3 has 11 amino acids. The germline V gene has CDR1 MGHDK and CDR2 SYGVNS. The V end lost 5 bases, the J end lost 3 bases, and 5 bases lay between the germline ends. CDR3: CASSTGYEQYF. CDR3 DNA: TGTGCCAGCAGTACTGGCTACGAGCAGTACTTC.

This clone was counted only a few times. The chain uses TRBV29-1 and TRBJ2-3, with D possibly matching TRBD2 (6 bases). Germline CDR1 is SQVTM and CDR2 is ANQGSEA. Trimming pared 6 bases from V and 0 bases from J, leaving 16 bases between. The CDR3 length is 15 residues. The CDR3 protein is CSVPRGAGSTDTQYF. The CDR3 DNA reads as TGCAGCGTCCCCCGCGGGGCCGGAAGCACAGATACGCAGTATTTT.

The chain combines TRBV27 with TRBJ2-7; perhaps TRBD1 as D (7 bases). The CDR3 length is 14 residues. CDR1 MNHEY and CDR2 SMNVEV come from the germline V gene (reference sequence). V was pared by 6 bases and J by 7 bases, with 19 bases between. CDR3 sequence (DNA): TGTGCCAGCAGATCCGGAGGGACAGTTGGAGAGCAGTACTTC. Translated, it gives CASRSGGTVGEQYF.

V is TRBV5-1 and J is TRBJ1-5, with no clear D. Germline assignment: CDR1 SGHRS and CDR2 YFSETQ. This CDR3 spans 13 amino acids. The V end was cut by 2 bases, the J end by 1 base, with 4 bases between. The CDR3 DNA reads TGCGCCAGCAGCTTCGGGAGCAATCAGCCCCAGCATTTT. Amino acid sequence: CASSFGSNQPQHF.

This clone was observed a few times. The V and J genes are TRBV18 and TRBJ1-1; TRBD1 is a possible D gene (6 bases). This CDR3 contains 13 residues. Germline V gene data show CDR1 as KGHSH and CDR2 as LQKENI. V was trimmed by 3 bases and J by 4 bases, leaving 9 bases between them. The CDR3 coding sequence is TGTGCCAGCTCACCGTCCAGGGGCACTGAAGCTTTCTTT. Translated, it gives CASSPSRGTEAFF. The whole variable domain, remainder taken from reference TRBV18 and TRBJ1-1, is NAGVMQNPRHLVRRRGQEARLRCSPMKGHSHVYWYRQLPEEGLKFMVYLQKENIIDESGMPKERFSAEFPKEGPSILRIQQVVRGDSAAYFCASSPSRGTEAFFGQGTRLTVV.

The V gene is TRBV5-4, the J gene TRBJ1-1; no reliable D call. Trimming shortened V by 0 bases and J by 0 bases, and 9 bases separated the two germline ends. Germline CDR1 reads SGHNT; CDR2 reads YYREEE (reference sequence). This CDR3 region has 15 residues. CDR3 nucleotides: TGTGCCAGCAGCTTGGCCAAAGACTTGAACACTGAAGCTTTCTTT. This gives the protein CASSLAKDLNTEAFF.

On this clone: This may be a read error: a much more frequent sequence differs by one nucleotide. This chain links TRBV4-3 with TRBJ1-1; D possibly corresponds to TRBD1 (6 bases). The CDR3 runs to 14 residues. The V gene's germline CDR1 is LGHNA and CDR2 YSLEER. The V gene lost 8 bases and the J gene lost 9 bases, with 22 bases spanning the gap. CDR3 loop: CASCRQRGALKAFF. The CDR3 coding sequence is TGCGCCAGCTGCCGTCAGCGGGGGGCGCTGAAAGCTTTCTTT.

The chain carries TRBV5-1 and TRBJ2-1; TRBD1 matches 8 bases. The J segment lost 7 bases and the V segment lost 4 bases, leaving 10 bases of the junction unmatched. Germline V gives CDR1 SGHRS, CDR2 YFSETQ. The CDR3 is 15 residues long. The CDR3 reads CASSKGTGTRNEQFF. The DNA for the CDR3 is TGCGCCAGCAGCAAAGGGACAGGCACAAGAAATGAGCAGTTCTTC.

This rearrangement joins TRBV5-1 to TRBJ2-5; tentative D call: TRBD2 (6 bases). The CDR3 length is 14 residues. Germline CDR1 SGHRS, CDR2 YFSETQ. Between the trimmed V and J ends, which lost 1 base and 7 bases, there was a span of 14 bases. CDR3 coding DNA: TGCGCCAGCAGCTTGAGATCGCGGGGTGGGACCCAGTACTTC. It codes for CASSLRSRGGTQYF.

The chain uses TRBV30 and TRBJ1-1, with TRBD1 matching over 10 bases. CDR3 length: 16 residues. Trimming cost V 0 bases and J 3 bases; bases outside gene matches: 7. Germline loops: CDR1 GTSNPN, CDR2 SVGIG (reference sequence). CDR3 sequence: CAWSVFGTGADTEAFF. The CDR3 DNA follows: TGTGCCTGGAGTGTTTTTGGGACAGGGGCTGACACTGAAGCTTTCTTT. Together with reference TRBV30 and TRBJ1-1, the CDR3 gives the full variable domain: SQTIHQWPATLVQPVGSPLSLECTVEGTSNPNLYWYRQAAGRGLQLLFYSVGIGQISSEVPQNLSASRPQDRQFILSSKKLLLSDSGFYLCAWSVFGTGADTEAFFGQGTRLTVV.

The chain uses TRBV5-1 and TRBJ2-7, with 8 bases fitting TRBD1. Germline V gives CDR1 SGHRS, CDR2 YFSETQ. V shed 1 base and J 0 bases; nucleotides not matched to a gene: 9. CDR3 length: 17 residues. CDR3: CASSLRSIGQGSYEQYF. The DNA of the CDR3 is TGCGCCAGCAGCTTGCGTTCGATAGGACAGGGCTCCTACGAGCAGTACTTC.

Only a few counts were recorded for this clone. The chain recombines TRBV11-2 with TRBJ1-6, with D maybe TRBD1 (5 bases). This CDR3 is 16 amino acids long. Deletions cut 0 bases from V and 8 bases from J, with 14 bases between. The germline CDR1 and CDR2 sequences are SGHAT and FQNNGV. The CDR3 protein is CASSLDHTGWDSPLHF. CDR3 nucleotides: TGTGCCAGCAGCTTAGATCATACAGGCTGGGATTCACCCCTCCACTTT.

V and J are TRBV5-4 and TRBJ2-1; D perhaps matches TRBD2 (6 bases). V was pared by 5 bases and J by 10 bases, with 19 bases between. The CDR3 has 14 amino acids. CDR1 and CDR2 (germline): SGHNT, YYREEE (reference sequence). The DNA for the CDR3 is TGTGCCAGCAGTCCGGGACTCCCAGTCGGAGAGCAGTTCTTC. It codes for CASSPGLPVGEQFF.

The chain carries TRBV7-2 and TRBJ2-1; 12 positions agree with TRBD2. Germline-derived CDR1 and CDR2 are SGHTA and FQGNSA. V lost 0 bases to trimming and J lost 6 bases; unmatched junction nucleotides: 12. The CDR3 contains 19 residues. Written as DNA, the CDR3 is TGTGCCAGCAGCTTAGCGACCCGGACTAGCGGGAATCCCCTCAATGAGCAGTTCTTC. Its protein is CASSLATRTSGNPLNEQFF.

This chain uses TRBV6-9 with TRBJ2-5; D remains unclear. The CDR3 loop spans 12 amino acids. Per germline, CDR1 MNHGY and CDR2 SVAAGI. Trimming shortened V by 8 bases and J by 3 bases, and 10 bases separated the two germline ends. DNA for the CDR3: TGTGCCAGCCCCCCTTTAGAAGAGACCCAGTACTTC. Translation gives CASPPLEETQYF.

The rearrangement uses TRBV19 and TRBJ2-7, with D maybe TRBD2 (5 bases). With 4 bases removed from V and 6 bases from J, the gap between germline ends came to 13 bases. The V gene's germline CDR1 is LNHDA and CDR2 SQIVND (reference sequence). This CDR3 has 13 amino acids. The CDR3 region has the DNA TGTGCCAGTAGTACGAGGGCTCCAGGCGAGCAGTACTTC. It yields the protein CASSTRAPGEQYF.

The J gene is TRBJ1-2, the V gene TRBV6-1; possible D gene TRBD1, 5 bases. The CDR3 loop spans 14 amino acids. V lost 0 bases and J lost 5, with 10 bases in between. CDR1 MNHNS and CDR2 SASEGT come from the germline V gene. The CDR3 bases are TGTGCCAGCAGTGAAGCGCGGGGCTTGTATGGCTACACCTTC. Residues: CASSEARGLYGYTF.

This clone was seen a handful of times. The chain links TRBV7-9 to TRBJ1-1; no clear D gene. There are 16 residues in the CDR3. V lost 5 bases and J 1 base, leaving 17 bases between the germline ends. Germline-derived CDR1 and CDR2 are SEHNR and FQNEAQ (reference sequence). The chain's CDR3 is CASSLARSRGNTEAFF. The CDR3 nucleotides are TGTGCCAGCAGCCTCGCTCGGTCTCGGGGGAACACTGAAGCTTTCTTT.

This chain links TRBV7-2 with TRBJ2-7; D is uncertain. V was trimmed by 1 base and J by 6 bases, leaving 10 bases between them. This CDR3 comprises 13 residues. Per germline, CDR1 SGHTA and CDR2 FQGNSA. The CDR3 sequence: CASSLDPSLEQYF. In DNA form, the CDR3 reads TGTGCCAGCAGCTTAGATCCTTCTCTCGAGCAGTACTTC.

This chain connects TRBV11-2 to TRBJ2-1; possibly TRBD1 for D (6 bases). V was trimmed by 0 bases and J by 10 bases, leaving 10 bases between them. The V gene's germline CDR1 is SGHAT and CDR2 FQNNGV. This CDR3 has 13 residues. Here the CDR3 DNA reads TGTGCCAGCAGCTTAGAGGAAGGGACAGAGCAGTTCTTC. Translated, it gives CASSLEEGTEQFF.

The CDR3 sequence: CATSESGLADNEQFF. The CDR3 coding sequence is TGTGCCACCAGTGAAAGCGGACTAGCGGACAATGAGCAGTTCTTC. The chain links TRBV24-1 to TRBJ2-1, with TRBD2 identical over 10 bases. CDR1 and CDR2 (germline): KGHDR, SFDVKD. The CDR3 totals 15 residues. J lost 5 bases, V lost 4 bases, and 4 bases had no gene match.

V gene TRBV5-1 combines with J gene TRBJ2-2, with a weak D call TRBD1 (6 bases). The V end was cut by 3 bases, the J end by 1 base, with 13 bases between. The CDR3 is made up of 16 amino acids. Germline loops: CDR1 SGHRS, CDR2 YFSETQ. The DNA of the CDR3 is TGCGCCAGCAGCTCACAGGGTCAGGTGAACACCGGGGAGCTGTTTTTT. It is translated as CASSSQGQVNTGELFF.

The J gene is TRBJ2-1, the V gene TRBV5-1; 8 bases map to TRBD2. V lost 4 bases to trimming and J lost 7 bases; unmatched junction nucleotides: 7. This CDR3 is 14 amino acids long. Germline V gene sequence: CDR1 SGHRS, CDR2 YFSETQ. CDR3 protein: CASSPVREGNEQFF. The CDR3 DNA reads TGCGCCAGCAGCCCAGTCCGGGAGGGGAATGAGCAGTTCTTC.

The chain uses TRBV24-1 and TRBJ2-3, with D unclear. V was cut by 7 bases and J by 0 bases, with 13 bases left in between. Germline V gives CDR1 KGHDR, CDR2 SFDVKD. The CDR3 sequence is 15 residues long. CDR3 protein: CATSLGGASTDTQYF. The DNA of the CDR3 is TGTGCCACCAGCCTAGGTGGAGCTAGCACAGATACGCAGTATTTT.

The DNA for the CDR3 is TGTGCCAGCAGCCCGCAGGGACAGGAGAATCAGCCCCAGCATTTT. Protein product: CASSPQGQENQPQHF. This chain connects TRBV7-2 to TRBJ1-5; 8 nucleotides line up with TRBD1. J was trimmed by 4 bases and V by 5 bases; bases with no gene match: 7. CDR3 length equals 15 residues. Germline CDR1 reads SGHTA; CDR2 reads FQGNSA.

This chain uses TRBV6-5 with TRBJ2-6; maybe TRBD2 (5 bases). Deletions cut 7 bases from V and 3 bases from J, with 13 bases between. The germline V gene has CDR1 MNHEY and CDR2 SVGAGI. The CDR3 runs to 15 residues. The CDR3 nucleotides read TGTGCCAGCACCCGTGGAGGTGGTGGGGCCAACGTCCTGACTTTC. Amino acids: CASTRGGGGANVLTF.

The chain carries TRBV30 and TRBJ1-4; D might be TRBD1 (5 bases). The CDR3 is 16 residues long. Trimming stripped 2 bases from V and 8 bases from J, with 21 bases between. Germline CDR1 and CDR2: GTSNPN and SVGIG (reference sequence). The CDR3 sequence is CAWSRDSRIRGEKLFF. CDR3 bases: TGTGCCTGGAGTAGAGACAGTCGGATTCGTGGCGAAAAACTGTTTTTT.

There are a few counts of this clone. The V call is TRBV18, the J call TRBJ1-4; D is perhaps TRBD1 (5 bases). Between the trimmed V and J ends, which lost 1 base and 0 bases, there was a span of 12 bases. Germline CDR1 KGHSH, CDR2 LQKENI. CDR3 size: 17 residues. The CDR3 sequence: CASSPRAGPATNEKLFF. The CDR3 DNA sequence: TGTGCCAGCTCACCACGGGCAGGGCCTGCAACTAATGAAAAACTGTTTTTT.